Shown below are 20 T cell receptor beta chains from a single sample sequenced in a study of blood T cells in healthy people across ages. A second about 7 to 11 cycle PCR used barcoded and J-beta primers. A single record per CDR3 protein comes from TCRdb applying MiXCR to the 5' RACE reads. The sample holds 870,000 or so distinct CDR3 sequences; less than 35% are singletons and the top ten take 15% to 20%. The sequenced sample was blood. Every receptor here comes from a woman aged 80 or older in good health.

The chain joins TRBV11-3 to TRBJ2-2; possible D gene TRBD1, 6 bases. Germline V CDR1 and CDR2: SGHNT, YENEEA. The CDR3 totals 17 residues. The V gene lost 6 bases and the J gene lost 4 bases, with 21 bases spanning the gap. The CDR3 sequence is CASRKSPRDTITGELFF. In DNA, the CDR3 is TGTGCCAGCAGAAAAAGCCCTCGGGACACAATCACCGGGGAGCTGTTTTTT.

This clonotype appeared a single time. The chain links TRBV20-1 to TRBJ2-1, with TRBD2 matching over 9 bases. CDR3 size: 15 residues. V shed 3 bases, J shed 4 bases, and the junction held 7 bases outside the gene matches. Looked up from germline, CDR1 is DFQATT and CDR2 is SNEGSKA (reference sequence). The CDR3 loop reads CSARAGGPLYNEQFF. DNA of the CDR3: TGCAGTGCTAGGGCGGGGGGGCCACTTTACAATGAGCAGTTCTTC.

The table lists this clonotype with many counts. The chain employs TRBV4-3 and TRBJ2-1; 10 nucleotides line up with TRBD2. Trimming removed 0 bases from V and 2 bases from J; junction bases left unmatched: 7. This CDR3 has 18 residues. Looked up from germline, CDR1 is LGHNA and CDR2 is YSLEER. As DNA, the CDR3 is TGCGCCAGCAGCCAAGATGCTAGCGGGGGCCGCGCCTACAATGAGCAGTTCTTC. Its protein product is CASSQDASGGRAYNEQFF.

At least ten counts were recorded for this clonotype. In DNA form, the CDR3 reads TGTGCCAGCAGTTATCCACCGGGACAGGGGCTCGAGCAGTACTTC. Translating gives CASSYPPGQGLEQYF. The chain has TRBV6-2 or TRBV6-3 and TRBJ2-7; TRBD1 matches 10 bases. Germline V gives CDR1 MNHEY, CDR2 SVGEGT. The length of the CDR3 is 15 residues. V gave up 3 bases and J gave up 6 bases; unmatched junction bases: 8.

This clonotype appeared many times. This chain uses TRBV29-1 with TRBJ2-3; unclear D gene. Looked up from germline, CDR1 is SQVTM and CDR2 is ANQGSEA. Between the trimmed V and J ends, which lost 6 bases and 6 bases, there was a span of 19 bases. This CDR3 has 14 amino acids. This CDR3 is CSVVTSRTTDTQYF. As DNA, the CDR3 is TGCAGCGTGGTGACCAGTCGAACAACGGATACGCAGTATTTT.

On this clonotype itself: This may stem from a read error, because a much larger clone lies one nucleotide away. CDR3 in DNA: TGTGCCAGCAGCTTACACCTAGACAGGGCTGAGACCCAGTACTTC. Translated, it gives CASSLHLDRAETQYF. The rearrangement uses TRBV7-2 and TRBJ2-5; 7 bases match TRBD1. J gave up 5 bases and V 2 bases, and 8 bases lay outside the gene matches. CDR3 length: 15 amino acids. Germline CDR1 SGHTA, CDR2 FQGNSA.

This sequence joins TRBV12-3 or TRBV12-4 and TRBJ2-2, with a possible D match to TRBD2 (6 bases). The CDR3 totals 14 residues. The ends were cut back, 5 bases at V and 5 bases at J, with 12 bases in the middle. The CDR3 DNA is TGTGCCAGCAGTCCCGGGAGCACGACCGGGGAGCTGTTTTTT. Protein product: CASSPGSTTGELFF.

This clonotype was counted a few times. Relative to the germline gene, one junction end is altered; a read error may explain this. This rearrangement joins TRBV7-2 to TRBJ1-2, with D unclear. The germline V gene has CDR1 SGHTA and CDR2 FQGNSA. The CDR3 length is 15 residues. The CDR3 spells CASSLAKPALYGSTF. CDR3 DNA: TGTGCCAGCAGCTTAGCAAAGCCAGCCCTTTATGGCTCCACCTTC. The variable domain in full, with the rest retrieved from reference TRBV7-2 and TRBJ1-2, is GAGVSQSPSNKVTEKGKDVELRCDPISGHTALYWYRQSLGQGLEFLIYFQGNSAPDKSGLPSDRFSAERTGGSVSTLTIQRTQQEDSAVYLCASSLAKPALYGSTFGSGTRLTVV.

There are many counts of this clonotype. The chain links TRBV12-3 or TRBV12-4 to TRBJ2-4; D is uncertain. Deletions cut 2 bases from V and 7 bases from J, with 6 bases between. The CDR3 has 12 residues. The CDR3, as DNA: TGTGCCAGCAGTTTACGAGTTAACATTCAGTACTTC. Translating gives CASSLRVNIQYF.

At least ten counts were recorded for this clonotype. This chain uses TRBV12-3 or TRBV12-4 with TRBJ2-1; a weak D match, TRBD2 (6 bases). This CDR3 has 15 amino acids. V gave up 4 bases and J gave up 7 bases, with 17 bases separating them. The DNA of the CDR3 is TGTGCCAGCAGTTACGCCGGGGGAGAGGGGAATGAGCAGTTCTTC. It encodes CASSYAGGEGNEQFF.

This chain connects TRBV7-2 to TRBJ2-5; 10 bases line up with TRBD1. Germline CDR1 is SGHTA and CDR2 is FQGNSA. The CDR3 runs to 16 residues. After removal of 4 bases from V and 0 bases from J, the junction contained 5 bases not matched to a gene. CDR3 loop: CASSSSTGGHQETQYF. CDR3 nucleotides: TGTGCCAGCAGCTCTTCGACAGGGGGCCACCAAGAGACCCAGTACTTC.

The chain uses TRBV12-3 or TRBV12-4 and TRBJ2-6; TRBD1 matches 8 bases. This CDR3 is built from 17 residues. V lost 2 bases and J lost 4; bases outside the gene matches: 7. CDR3 in DNA: TGTGCCAGCAGTTTATACAGGGGGAAGGTCGGGGCCAACGTCCTGACTTTC. This sequence encodes CASSLYRGKVGANVLTF.

V and J are TRBV5-1 and TRBJ2-5, with D perhaps matching TRBD2 (5 bases). The ends were cut back, 3 bases at V and 11 bases at J, with 20 bases in the middle. The CDR3 totals 14 residues. Germline CDR1 and CDR2: SGHRS and YFSETQ. The chain's CDR3 is CASSCFGVASEQYF. The CDR3 DNA is TGCGCCAGCAGCTGCTTCGGGGTAGCGAGTGAGCAGTACTTC. Supplemented by reference TRBV5-1 and TRBJ2-5, the full variable domain reads KAGVTQTPRYLIKTRGQQVTLSCSPISGHRSVSWYQQTPGQGLQFLFEYFSETQRNKGNFPGRFSGRQFSNSRSEMNVSTLELGDSALYLCASSCFGVASEQYFGPGTRLLVL.

As DNA, the CDR3 is TGTGCCAGCAGTCTCTTAGAAATCCCCGATGAGCAGTTCTTC. It yields the protein CASSLLEIPDEQFF. This chain joins TRBV27 and TRBJ2-1; the D is unclear. V dropped 5 bases and J dropped 8 bases, with 16 bases sitting between them. The CDR3 runs 14 residues. Per germline, CDR1 MNHEY and CDR2 SMNVEV (reference sequence).

The table lists this clonotype with many counts. The genes are TRBV5-1 and TRBJ2-5; weak D call: TRBD1 (6 bases). V was cut by 2 bases and J by 5 bases, with 10 bases left in between. Germline lookup yields CDR1 SGHRS and CDR2 YFSETQ. This CDR3 is built from 13 residues. The CDR3 bases are TGCGCCAGCAGCTTACAGGGATCGGAGACCCAGTACTTC. Its translation: CASSLQGSETQYF.

CDR3 residues: CASSRDGTLSQPQHF. The CDR3 DNA follows: TGTGCCAGCAGCCGGGACGGTACTCTCTCTCAGCCCCAGCATTTT. The chain employs TRBV7-2 and TRBJ1-5; TRBD1 might be the D (5 bases). This CDR3 spans 15 amino acids. V was trimmed by 5 bases and J by 6 bases, leaving 17 bases between them. Germline CDR1 is SGHTA and CDR2 is FQGNSA.

On this clonotype: One base away lies a much larger clone, so this may be a sequencing read error. This chain links TRBV5-1 with TRBJ2-1, with 11 nucleotides matching TRBD1. The DNA matches TRBJ2-7 better at its end, which makes the J call doubtful. The CDR3 totals 15 residues. Per the germline V gene, CDR1 is SGHRS and CDR2 is YFSETQ. DNA of the CDR3: TGCGCCAGCAGCTGGACAGGGGGCGCATACAATGAGCAGTACTTC. It is translated as CASSWTGGAYNEQYF.

The DNA of the CDR3 is TGTGCCAGCAGCTGGAGCGGGGGGACATACAATGAGCAGTTCTTC. Protein sequence: CASSWSGGTYNEQFF. The V and J genes are TRBV6-4 and TRBJ2-1; 9 bases agree with TRBD2. From germline, CDR1 is MRHNA and CDR2 SNTAGT. CDR3 length: 15 residues. The trim removed 6 bases at V and 4 bases at J, leaving 7 bases unmatched.

At least ten counts were recorded for this clonotype. V gene TRBV6-5 combines with J gene TRBJ2-4, with 7 nucleotides matching TRBD2. The CDR3 has 14 residues. V trimming: 9 bases; J trimming: 1 base; junction bases outside the gene matches: 6. CDR1 and CDR2 (germline): MNHEY, SVGAGI. CDR3 DNA sequence: TGTGCCAGTCGGGGGGTCGGGGCCAAAAACATTCAGTACTTC. Protein sequence: CASRGVGAKNIQYF.

A remark on this clonotype: This clone may be a read error of a much larger clone one base away. This rearrangement joins TRBV7-9 to TRBJ1-2; D remains ambiguous. Trimming pared 3 bases from V and 5 bases from J, leaving 13 bases between. Germline values: CDR1 SEHNR, CDR2 FQNEAQ (reference sequence). This CDR3 region has 14 residues. This CDR3 reads CASSFAPGFYGYTF. In DNA form, the CDR3 reads TGTGCCAGCAGCTTTGCGCCGGGATTTTATGGCTACACCTTC.